A selection of T cell receptor beta chains follows, all from one sample in a study of Ad26.COV2.S vaccination and SARS-CoV-2 variants. TCRdb's table, derived via immunoSEQ multiplex PCR, lists solely in-frame clones and lacks some. The table includes roughly 350,000 clones, about 89% detected once. This sample comprised peripheral blood, obtained in a trial of Ad26.COV2.S vaccine versus placebo. The source is a person aged 18-65 years who received the Ad26.COV2.S COVID-19 vaccine or a placebo. Both conserved end residues are part of each CDR3. D genes are given only for firm matches. Size values are once, few and many counts, or a class for expanded clones, and some rows have none.

d_gene,j_gene,v_gene,abundance,CDR3nt,CDR3aa
TRBD1,TRBJ2-7,TRBV6-5,NA,TGTGCCAGCAGTTACTCGGGACAGGGTTCCTACGAGCAGTACTTC,CASSYSGQGSYEQYF
NA,TRBJ2-3,TRBV29-1,NA,TGCAGCGTAAACAGGGTAGGAACAGATACGCAGTATTTT,CSVNRVGTDTQYF
NA,TRBJ1-4,TRBV28,NA,TGTGCCAGCAGTCTCGGGAGGAATGAAAAACTGTTTTTT,CASSLGRNEKLFF
NA,TRBJ1-2,TRBV11-1,NA,TGTGCCAGCAGCCAGGGCCCGGGATGGGACTATGGCTACACCTTC,CASSQGPGWDYGYTF
NA,TRBJ1-1,TRBV18,NA,TGTGCCAGCTCAGGGGGGAGCCCTGAAGCTTTCTTT,CASSGGSPEAFF
TRBD1,TRBJ2-2,TRBV7-9,NA,TGTGCCAGCAGCTTGACAGGGGCCTCCACCGGGGAGCTGTTTTTT,CASSLTGASTGELFF
TRBD1,TRBJ1-4,TRBV13,NA,TGTGCCAGCAGGAGACAGGGGTCAACTAATGAAAAACTGTTTTTT,CASRRQGSTNEKLFF
TRBD1,TRBJ2-1,TRBV18,NA,TGTGCCAGCTCACCAACGGGACAGGAGCAGTTCTTC,CASSPTGQEQFF
NA,TRBJ1-3,TRBV9,NA,TGTGCCAGCAGCGTAGAGGCAGAGGGGCCTGGAAACACCATATATTTT,CASSVEAEGPGNTIYF
NA,TRBJ2-3,TRBV15,NA,TGTGCCACCAGCGCCCTTCAGGGTGATTCAGATACGCAGTATTTT,CATSALQGDSDTQYF
TRBD1,TRBJ2-7,TRBV7-9,NA,TGTGCCAGCAGCTTAGGGGGACAGAGCTACGAGCAGTACTTC,CASSLGGQSYEQYF
TRBD1,TRBJ2-2,TRBV27,NA,TGTGCCAGCAGTGACAGGGGGCCAGACACCGGGGAGCTGTTTTTT,CASSDRGPDTGELFF
NA,TRBJ1-6,TRBV7-9,NA,TGTGCCAGCAGCCTATACTCATATTCACCCCTCCACTTT,CASSLYSYSPLHF
NA,TRBJ2-5,TRBV6-5,NA,TGTGCCAGCAGTTACTCGTGGGCAGAGACCCAGTACTTC,CASSYSWAETQYF
NA,TRBJ2-1,TRBV9,NA,TGTGCCAGCAGCTTCCCGGATGGTAACAATGAGCAGTTCTTC,CASSFPDGNNEQFF
NA,TRBJ2-5,TRBV27,NA,TGTGCCAGCAGTTTAGGTCCTAGCGATGAGACCCAGTACTTC,CASSLGPSDETQYF
TRBD1,TRBJ2-7,TRBV7-9,NA,TGTGCCAGCAGCTCAAGGGACAGGGTAAGCGAGCAGTACTTC,CASSSRDRVSEQYF
TRBD1,TRBJ1-1,TRBV6-2/TRBV6-3,NA,TGTGCCAGCAGTTACGGTGACGACAGGGCTGAAGCTTTCTTT,CASSYGDDRAEAFF
TRBD2,TRBJ2-5,TRBV3-1/TRBV3-2,NA,TGTGCCAGCAGCCAAGACGCGGGGGGAGTGTTCCCAGAGACCCAGTACTTC,CASSQDAGGVFPETQYF
NA,TRBJ2-1,TRBV5-1,NA,TGCGCCAGCATGGAAAGCGGATACAATGAGCAGTTCTTC,CASMESGYNEQFF
TRBD1,TRBJ1-1,TRBV5-6,NA,TGTGCCAGCAGCTTGGGAGGGACAGGGCGATTTACTGAAGCTTTCTTT,CASSLGGTGRFTEAFF
NA,TRBJ1-2,TRBV3-1/TRBV3-2,few,TGTGCCAGCACCCAAACTCAGGGAAACTATGGCTACACCTTC,CASTQTQGNYGYTF
TRBD1,TRBJ1-2,TRBV18,NA,TGTGCCAGCTCACCACTCGGGACAGAGTCTAACTATGGCTACACCTTC,CASSPLGTESNYGYTF
TRBD1,TRBJ1-4,TRBV19,NA,TGTGCCAGTAGTAGCTGGGACAGGTTTACTACAACTAATGAAAAACTGTTTTTT,CASSSWDRFTTTNEKLFF
NA,TRBJ1-2,TRBV7-2,NA,TGTGCCAGCAGCTCGCCCGGCCTCGGGACACCGGCATTCTATGGCTACACCTTC,CASSSPGLGTPAFYGYTF
NA,TRBJ2-3,TRBV29-1,NA,TGCAGCGCCGATATCACAGATACGCAGTATTTT,CSADITDTQYF
NA,TRBJ1-5,TRBV9,NA,TGTGCCAGCAGCGTAGATTCGGGGAATCAGCCCCAGCATTTT,CASSVDSGNQPQHF